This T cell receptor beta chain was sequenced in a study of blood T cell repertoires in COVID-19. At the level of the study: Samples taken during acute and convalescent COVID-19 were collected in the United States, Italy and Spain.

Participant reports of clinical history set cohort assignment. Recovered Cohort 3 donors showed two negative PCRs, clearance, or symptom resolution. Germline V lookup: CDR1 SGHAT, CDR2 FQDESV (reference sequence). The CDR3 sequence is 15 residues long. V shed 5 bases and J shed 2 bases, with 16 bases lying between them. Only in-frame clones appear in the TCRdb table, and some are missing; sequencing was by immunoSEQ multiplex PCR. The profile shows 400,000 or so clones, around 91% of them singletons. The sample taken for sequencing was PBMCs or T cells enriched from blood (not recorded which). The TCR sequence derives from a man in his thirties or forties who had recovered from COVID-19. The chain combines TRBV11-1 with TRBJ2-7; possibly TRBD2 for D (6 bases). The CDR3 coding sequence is TGTGCCAGCAGCCTTTTCGGGACTGTCGCCTACGAGCAGTACTTC. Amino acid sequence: CASSLFGTVAYEQYF.